The present TCR beta chain was sequenced within a study of CD8 T cells in ankylosing spondylitis. This clonotype was seen ten or more times. No antigen is known for it. Study-level findings and limits: In ankylosing spondylitis blood, a motif of roughly eight highly homologous TCR beta variants appeared characteristic. Reportedly, significant enrichment of disease-linked clones occurred in matched ankylosing spondylitis synovial fluid.

The CDR3 is 13 amino acids. Trimming cost V 8 bases and J 6 bases, with 14 bases left between them. Per the germline V gene, CDR1 is MDHEN and CDR2 is SYDVKM. TCRdb used MiXCR to reprocess the 5' RACE reads, holding one entry per CDR3 protein. This sample has about 340,000 distinct CDR3 sequences, with roughly 8% found just once. The chain couples TRBV28 to TRBJ1-5; D is perhaps TRBD1 (6 bases). Source material: blood, either unsorted or a sorted T cell fraction (not recorded which). The sequence was obtained from a male donor with ankylosing spondylitis. CDR3 in amino acids: CASLTGSGQPQHF. The CDR3 DNA reads TGTGCCAGCCTAACAGGGAGTGGTCAGCCCCAGCATTTT.